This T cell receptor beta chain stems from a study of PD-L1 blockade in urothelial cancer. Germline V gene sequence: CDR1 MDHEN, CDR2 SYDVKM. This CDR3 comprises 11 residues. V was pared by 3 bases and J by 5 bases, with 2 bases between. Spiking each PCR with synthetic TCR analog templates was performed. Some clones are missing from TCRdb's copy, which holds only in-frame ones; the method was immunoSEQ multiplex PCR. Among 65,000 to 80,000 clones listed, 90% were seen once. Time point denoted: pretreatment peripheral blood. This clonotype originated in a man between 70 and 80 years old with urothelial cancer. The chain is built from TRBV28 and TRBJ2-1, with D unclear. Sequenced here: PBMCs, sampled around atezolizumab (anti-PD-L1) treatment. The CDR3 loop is CASSFNNEQFF. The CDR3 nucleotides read TGTGCCAGCAGTTTCAACAATGAGCAGTTCTTC.